This is a list of T cell receptor beta chains from one sample in a study of regulatory T cells in long-lasting Graves disease. TCRdb re-analysed the multiplex PCR reads in MiXCR, keeping a single row per CDR3 protein. The table includes 560,000 or so distinct CDR3 sequences, 15% to 20% detected once. These data also featured in a second study, about T cells in Graves' hyperthyroidism and ophthalmopathy.

Material: peripheral blood mononuclear cells (PBMCs), obtained at new diagnosis, from a patient treated with antithyroid drugs. All receptors derive from a young man with Graves disease. Each CDR3 is given with its conserved first and last residue. A D gene is named only where the DNA matches it firmly. Only part of the rows carry a size: once, few, many, or a class if the clone is expanded.

abundance	len	d_gene	v_gene	j_gene	CDR3aa	CDR3nt
many	13	.	TRBV7-3	TRBJ1-5	CASSPGGDQPQHF	TGTGCCAGCAGCCCGGGGGGTGATCAGCCCCAGCATTTT
few	17	TRBD2	TRBV7-9	TRBJ2-1	CASSPKRRLAIYNEQFF	TGTGCCAGCAGCCCTAAACGCAGACTAGCCATCTACAATGAGCAGTTCTTC
few	13	.	TRBV20-1	TRBJ1-1	CSATSRIWAEAFF	TGCAGTGCAACGTCCAGGATTTGGGCTGAAGCTTTCTTT
.	16	TRBD1	TRBV4-1	TRBJ2-7	CASSQVPGQDLYEQYF	TGCGCCAGCAGCCAGGTCCCGGGACAGGATCTCTACGAGCAGTACTTC
many	12	.	TRBV2	TRBJ2-1	CASSGWIDEQFF	TGTGCCAGCAGTGGTTGGATCGATGAGCAGTTCTTC
few	16	.	TRBV19	TRBJ1-2	CASSIETNGQYYGYTF	TGTGCCAGTAGTATAGAGACAAACGGACAGTACTATGGCTACACCTTC
few	15	TRBD1	TRBV18	TRBJ2-7	CASSSTGGDPYEQYF	TGTGCCAGCTCATCAACAGGGGGAGACCCCTACGAGCAGTACTTC
many	14	.	TRBV27	TRBJ1-5	CASSPPGGDRAQHF	TGTGCCAGCAGCCCACCCGGCGGGGATCGGGCCCAGCATTTT
many	12	.	TRBV20-1	TRBJ2-5	CSAKLGEAPQYF	TGCAGTGCGAAACTAGGAGAGGCTCCCCAGTACTTC
.	13	.	TRBV6-1	TRBJ2-2	CASINDPAGELFF	TGTGCCAGCATAAACGACCCCGCCGGGGAGCTGTTTTTT
many	15	.	TRBV19	TRBJ1-1	CASSPRTATNTEAFF	TGTGCCAGTAGTCCCCGGACGGCAACGAACACTGAAGCTTTCTTT
.	14	.	TRBV18	TRBJ1-1	CASSPDSMNTEAFF	TGTGCCAGCTCACCGGACAGCATGAACACTGAAGCTTTCTTT
.	15	TRBD1	TRBV6-1	TRBJ1-2	CASRRTGGADYGYTF	TGTGCCAGCAGGCGGACAGGGGGCGCTGACTATGGCTACACCTTC
few	16	TRBD2	TRBV4-1	TRBJ2-1	CASSQFGAGVNNEQFF	TGCGCCAGCAGCCAGTTCGGGGCGGGAGTTAACAATGAGCAGTTCTTC
few	12	.	TRBV19	TRBJ2-1	CASASSYNEQFF	TGTGCCAGTGCCAGCTCCTACAATGAGCAGTTCTTC
few	15	TRBD2	TRBV20-1	TRBJ2-1	CSARGGFNSYNEQFF	TGCAGTGCTCGGGGGGGGTTCAATTCCTACAATGAGCAGTTCTTC
few	15	.	TRBV5-1	TRBJ2-1	CASSNTGISYNEQFF	TGCGCCAGCAGCAATACAGGGATATCCTACAATGAGCAGTTCTTC
many	15	.	TRBV7-9	TRBJ2-7	CASAWEEPSPYEQYF	TGTGCCAGCGCTTGGGAGGAGCCATCTCCCTACGAGCAGTACTTC
many	21	TRBD2	TRBV2	TRBJ2-1	CASRRPGTSGRASGSYNEQFF	TGTGCCAGCAGACGTCCCGGGACTAGCGGGAGGGCTTCGGGCTCCTACAATGAGCAGTTCTTC
.	13	.	TRBV10-3	TRBJ1-2	CAISPDISHGYTF	TGTGCCATCAGTCCGGACATTTCACATGGCTACACCTTC
many	16	.	TRBV11-2	TRBJ2-1	CASSSRDRNSYNEQFF	TGTGCCAGCAGCTCGAGAGACAGGAACTCCTACAATGAGCAGTTCTTC
many	15	.	TRBV3-1	TRBJ2-3	CASSRPGPGGDTQYF	TGTGCCAGCAGCCGGCCGGGACCAGGAGGAGATACGCAGTATTTT
many	15	TRBD1	TRBV11-2	TRBJ2-1	CASSLVGTGGDEQFF	TGTGCCAGCAGCTTAGTTGGGACAGGGGGCGATGAGCAGTTCTTC
many	13	TRBD1	TRBV12-3/TRBV12-4	TRBJ2-7	CASSRTGIHEQYF	TGTGCCAGCAGTCGGACAGGGATCCACGAGCAGTACTTC
many	14	.	TRBV7-3	TRBJ2-1	CASSLSARVDEQFF	TGTGCCAGCAGCTTAAGTGCCAGGGTCGATGAGCAGTTCTTC
few	13	.	TRBV19	TRBJ1-1	CASIGPLNTEAFF	TGTGCCAGTATAGGACCCCTGAACACTGAAGCTTTCTTT